A single sample gave rise to the 10 T cell receptor beta chains below, sequenced in a study of PD-1 blockade in classical Hodgkin lymphoma. Measured with immunoSEQ multiplex PCR; TCRdb has only the in-frame clones, and not every one. The table includes roughly 15,000 clones, 92% detected once. As to time point: newly diagnosed, previously untreated cHL patient sample. Using magnetic negative selection, the CD4+ T cells were separated out of thawed PBMCs. The sample taken for sequencing was CD4+ T cells from blood. The origin of the receptors is a human donor with classical Hodgkin lymphoma.

CDR3 DNA sequence: TGTGCCAGCTCACCACGGGCAGGCAGCACAGATACGCAGTATTTT. Its translation is CASSPRAGSTDTQYF. The V call is TRBV18, the J call TRBJ2-3; D remains ambiguous. Trimming pared 1 base from V and 0 bases from J, leaving 8 bases between. This CDR3 spans 15 amino acids. CDR1 is KGHSH and CDR2 is LQKENI in the germline V gene. Supplemented by reference TRBV18 and TRBJ2-3, the full variable domain reads NAGVMQNPRHLVRRRGQEARLRCSPMKGHSHVYWYRQLPEEGLKFMVYLQKENIIDESGMPKERFSAEFPKEGPSILRIQQVVRGDSAAYFCASSPRAGSTDTQYFGPGTRLTVL.

V gene TRBV6-6 combines with J gene TRBJ2-3, with 9 bases identical to TRBD2. The length of the CDR3 is 14 residues. Germline trimming cut 7 bases from V and 2 bases from J; bases unmatched to any gene: 4. Germline loops: CDR1 MNHNY, CDR2 SVGAGI (reference sequence). Here the CDR3 DNA reads TGTGCCAGCAACCTAGCGGGACCCACAGATACGCAGTATTTT. Protein sequence: CASNLAGPTDTQYF.

The gene calls are TRBV9 and TRBJ2-1; D gene unclear. The ends were cut back, 5 bases at V and 9 bases at J, with 18 bases in the middle. The germline V gene has CDR1 SGDLS and CDR2 YYNGEE. This CDR3 has 14 residues. This CDR3 reads CASSANTSPSEQFF. CDR3 DNA: TGTGCCAGCAGTGCTAATACCTCCCCCAGTGAGCAGTTCTTC.

This chain joins TRBV4-1 and TRBJ2-1; possibly TRBD2 for D (7 bases). CDR3 length equals 17 residues. The germline V and J ends were trimmed by 1 base and 4 bases, with 17 bases remaining between them. Germline loops: CDR1 MGHRA, CDR2 YSYEKL. This chain's CDR3 is CASSQGRGGLHYNEQFF. The CDR3 DNA reads as TGCGCCAGCAGCCAAGGGAGGGGGGGACTCCATTACAATGAGCAGTTCTTC.

The chain has TRBV19 and TRBJ1-1; possible D gene TRBD1, 5 bases. V gave up 5 bases and J gave up 1 base, with 17 bases separating them. Germline CDR1 and CDR2: LNHDA and SQIVND (reference sequence). The CDR3 is made up of 16 amino acids. Written as DNA, the CDR3 is TGTGCCAGTAGTTCCACCGGGGACGGGGGGAACACTGAAGCTTTCTTT. Protein: CASSSTGDGGNTEAFF.

The V call is TRBV6-6, the J call TRBJ2-5, with D possibly being TRBD2 (6 bases). The CDR3 is 12 residues long. The germline V and J ends were trimmed by 6 bases and 5 bases, with 10 bases remaining between them. The V gene's germline CDR1 is MNHNY and CDR2 SVGAGI (reference sequence). The CDR3 is CASRRGEETQYF. The CDR3 DNA is TGTGCCAGCAGGCGGGGAGAGGAGACCCAGTACTTC.

The J gene is TRBJ2-1, the V gene TRBV5-1; 11 bases agree with TRBD2. The germline V gene encodes CDR1 SGHRS and CDR2 YFSETQ. V shed 4 bases and J 4 bases; nucleotides not matched to a gene: 7. The CDR3 runs to 16 residues. Here the CDR3 DNA reads TGCGCCAGCAGCCCAGGGGGGACTAGCGGATACAATGAGCAGTTCTTC. This translates into CASSPGGTSGYNEQFF.

The chain is built from TRBV2 and TRBJ2-3, with no clear D. The germline gives CDR1 SNHLY, CDR2 FYNNEI. The CDR3 totals 12 residues. Trimming shortened V by 4 bases and J by 1 base, and 3 bases separated the two germline ends. This chain's CDR3 is CASSGRTDTQYF. Written as DNA, the CDR3 is TGTGCCAGCAGTGGGCGCACAGATACGCAGTATTTT.

J is TRBJ2-7 and V is TRBV28, with D tentatively TRBD2 (6 bases). CDR3 length equals 13 residues. V was shortened by 7 bases and J by 1 base, with 11 bases between the two germline ends. Looked up from germline, CDR1 is MDHEN and CDR2 is SYDVKM. The CDR3 protein is CASKLGGSYEQYF. The CDR3 DNA reads TGTGCCAGCAAACTTGGAGGGTCCTACGAGCAGTACTTC.

The V gene is TRBV18, the J gene TRBJ2-3; D not certain. CDR3 length: 14 amino acids. V was clipped by 3 bases and J by 1 base, with 8 bases between them. The germline CDR1 and CDR2 sequences are KGHSH and LQKENI. As DNA, the CDR3 is TGTGCCAGCTCACCTGGGGTGGGCACAGATACGCAGTATTTT. Translated, it gives CASSPGVGTDTQYF.